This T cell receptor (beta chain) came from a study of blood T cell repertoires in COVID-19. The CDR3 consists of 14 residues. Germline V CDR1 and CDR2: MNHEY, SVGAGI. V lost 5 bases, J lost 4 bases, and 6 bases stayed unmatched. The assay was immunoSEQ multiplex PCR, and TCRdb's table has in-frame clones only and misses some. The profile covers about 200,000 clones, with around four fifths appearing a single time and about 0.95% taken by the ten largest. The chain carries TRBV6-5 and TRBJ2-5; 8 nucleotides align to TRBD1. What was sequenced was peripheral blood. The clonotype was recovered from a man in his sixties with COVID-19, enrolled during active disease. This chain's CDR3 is CASSKTGVGETQYF. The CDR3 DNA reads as TGTGCCAGCAGTAAGACAGGGGTTGGAGAGACCCAGTACTTC.